The T cell receptor (beta chain) described here comes from a study of shared T cell receptors in the human thymus. This CDR3 region has 15 residues. CDR1 and CDR2 from the germline V gene are LNHDA and SQIVND (reference sequence). The V and J ends lost 3 bases and 1 base respectively, with 10 bases between them. The assay was immunoSEQ multiplex PCR, and TCRdb's table has in-frame clones only and misses some. In the table there are just under 550,000 clones, 70% to 80% of which are singletons. The sample was also linked to a second study, of human thymus T cells. That report notes: Serving as donors were healthy Finnish infants, each of whom was having open corrective surgery for congenital heart defects. Surgeons resected thymus tissue during corrective heart surgery. Related research described thymic repertoires that were highly overlapping among unrelated individuals.

The sequencing input was thymocytes. V gene TRBV19 combines with J gene TRBJ1-5; TRBD1 might be the D (6 bases). This clonotype was obtained from a boy less than two years old with a congenital heart defect. This CDR3 is CASSMIGGSNQPQHF. As DNA, the CDR3 is TGTGCCAGTAGTATGATAGGGGGAAGCAATCAGCCCCAGCATTTT.